This T cell receptor (beta chain) was sequenced during a study of human T cells and chemical hapten exposure. The wider study: The study patch tested 0.01% DPC on the upper back and read results at 6 days. Per-sample TCR yields varied mainly from small pooled library volume differences.

Germline CDR1 SEHNR, CDR2 FQNEAQ (reference sequence). The CDR3 extends over 12 amino acids. The V and J ends lost 3 bases and 5 bases respectively, with 5 bases between them. Study-wide points: High-frequency TCRs, those above 1 in 1000, stayed the same after DPC sensitization.

This clonotype was detected a few times. Its target is not known. TCRdb re-called the RACE reads with MiXCR, one entry per CDR3 protein. The repertoire consists of about 400,000 distinct CDR3 sequences, with 6% to 7% occurring once and the leading ten covering more than 5.5%. As to time point: patch test 2, 6 weeks after DPC sensitization. Treatment: therapeutic diphenylcyclopropenone sensitization with weekly scalp DPC. The specimen comprised whole blood, sampled in connection with sensitization to the hapten diphenylcyclopropenone (DPC). The chain employs TRBV7-9 and TRBJ1-5; the D is unclear. The sequence was obtained from a woman under 30 with alopecia areata. Some clones in this sample may be carry-over from other donors' samples. CDR3 loop: CASSFPDQPQHF. The CDR3 region has the DNA TGTGCCAGCAGCTTCCCGGATCAGCCCCAGCATTTT.